This T cell receptor (beta chain) is from a study of cytotoxic CD8 clonotypes in ibrutinib-treated CLL. Study-level background: On average, each sample had roughly 260,000 productive templates and almost 95,000 productive rearrangements. Study-wide findings and caveats: Baseline values of clonality outstripped age-matched healthy donors and followed circulating CD8+ T-cell counts. Clonality went up at the time of ibrutinib response, stayed stable in sustained remission, and later dropped back toward its baseline level at progression.

Deep sequencing aimed at 1 in 200,000 to 1 in 1 million T cells' resolution. Only in-frame clones appear in the TCRdb table, and some are missing; sequencing was by immunoSEQ multiplex PCR. The sample has approximately 320,000 clones; over 55% are singletons. With 4 bases clipped from V and 9 bases from J, the junction kept 9 bases outside the gene matches. CDR3 length: 15 amino acids. The germline CDR1 and CDR2 sequences are SGHTA and FQGTGA. A remark on this clone: Its antigen is undetermined.

The sequence was obtained from a human donor with chronic lymphocytic leukemia. The input for sequencing was PBMCs, taken after 36 months of ibrutinib treatment. The genes are TRBV7-3 and TRBJ1-6; 7 bases align to TRBD1. For the CDR3, the DNA is TGTGCCAGCAGCTCCTACGACAGGGCCGCTTCACCCCTCCACTTT. Protein sequence: CASSSYDRAASPLHF.